This T cell receptor beta chain was profiled in a study of T cell repertoires in cytomegalovirus infection. Background on the study: Public TCR beta signature analysis indicated the presence of both CMV infection and matching HLA type. Whole-study findings and limits: Dominant in the ex vivo response were TCR beta clonotypes restricted by HLA-C and specific for CMV. Cumulative frequency of public TCR beta families picked out carriers of CMV plus the relevant HLA.

This clonotype appeared many times. Antigen specificity is unknown. Trimming cost V 3 bases and J 7 bases; bases outside gene matches: 6. CDR3 length: 14 amino acids. Germline V lookup: CDR1 SGHTA, CDR2 FQGNSA. Via MiXCR, TCRdb re-called the reads, giving one row per CDR3 protein. The sample includes under 200,000 distinct CDR3 sequences, roughly 9% seen only once; the top ten take about 4.6%. V usage is TRBV7-2 and J usage is TRBJ1-5; 7 bases are shared with TRBD1. Sequencing input: PBMCs. The source of this sequence is a human donor in good health (CMV status not recorded). Some clones in this sample may be carry-over from other donors' samples. In DNA form, the CDR3 reads TGTGCCAGCAGCTTCACAGGGGCCCAGCAGCCCCAGCATTTT. Protein: CASSFTGAQQPQHF.